This T cell receptor (beta chain) was documented in a study of blood T cell repertoires in COVID-19. In the source study's methods: Cell counts per sample came from amplifying reference gene primers. The protocol was immunoSEQ multiplex PCR, while the TCRdb copy is restricted to in-frame clones and leaves out a portion. The V and J calls and the clone size are those of that table, but D and trimming were determined from the DNA. The sample contains about 240,000 clones, 80% to 90% of which appear only once. CDR1 SGHKS and CDR2 YYEKEE come from the germline V gene (reference sequence). Trimming cost V 7 bases and J 5 bases, with 18 bases left between them. CDR3 length: 15 residues.

This receptor was identified in a woman in her twenties or thirties who had recovered from COVID-19. This rearrangement joins TRBV5-5 to TRBJ2-2; D perhaps matches TRBD2 (5 bases). The sequenced sample consisted of PBMCs or T cells enriched from blood (not recorded which). The CDR3, as DNA: TGTGCCAGCTCCATCCATAAGGGAGAGACCGGGGAGCTGTTTTTT. Translation gives CASSIHKGETGELFF.